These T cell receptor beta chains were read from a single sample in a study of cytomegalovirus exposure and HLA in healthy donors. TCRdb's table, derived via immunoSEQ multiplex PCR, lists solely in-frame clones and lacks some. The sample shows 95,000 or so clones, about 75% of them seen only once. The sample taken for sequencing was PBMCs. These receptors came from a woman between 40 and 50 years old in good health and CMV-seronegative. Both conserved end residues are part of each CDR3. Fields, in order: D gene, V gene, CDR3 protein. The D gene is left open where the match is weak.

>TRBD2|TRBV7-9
CASSPPGGAGYEQYF
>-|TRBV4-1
CASSQDSRYTF
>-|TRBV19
CASSASGFSATEAFF
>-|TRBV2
CASKFADTQYF
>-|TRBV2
CASSSLDIRSGANVLTF
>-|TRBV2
CASSETEINGYTF
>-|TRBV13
CASSGRSYQETQYF
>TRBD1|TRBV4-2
CASSQGGTANEKLFF
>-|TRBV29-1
CSARPGLDSYEQYF
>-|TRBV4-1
CASSPKGTGYEQYF
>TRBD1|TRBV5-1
CASSPPRGDRLEAFF
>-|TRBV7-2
CASSSFTDTQYF
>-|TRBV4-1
CASSSPAQALARDEQYF
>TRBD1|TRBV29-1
CSVKGDRAEAFF